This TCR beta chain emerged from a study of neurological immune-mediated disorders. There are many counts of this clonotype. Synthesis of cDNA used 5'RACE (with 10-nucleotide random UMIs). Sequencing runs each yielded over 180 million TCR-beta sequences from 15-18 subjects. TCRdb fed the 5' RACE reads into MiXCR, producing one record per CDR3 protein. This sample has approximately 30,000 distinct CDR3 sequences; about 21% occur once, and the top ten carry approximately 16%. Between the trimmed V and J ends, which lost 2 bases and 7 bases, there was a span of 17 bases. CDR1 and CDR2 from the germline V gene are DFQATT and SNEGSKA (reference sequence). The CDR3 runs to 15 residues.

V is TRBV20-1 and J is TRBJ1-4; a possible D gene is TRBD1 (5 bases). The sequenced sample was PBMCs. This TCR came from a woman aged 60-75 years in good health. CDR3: CSARLSGTAIEKLFF. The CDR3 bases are TGCAGTGCTAGACTGTCCGGGACCGCGATTGAAAAACTGTTTTTT.